This T cell receptor (beta chain) came from a study of blood T cells in healthy people across ages. Trimming took off 5 bases at V and 7 bases at J, with 12 bases between the two ends. The CDR3 is 12 residues long. Looked up from germline, CDR1 is SGHTA and CDR2 is FQGNSA. This clonotype was recorded at least ten times. It was with a sample-barcoded 5' primer and a J-beta primer mix that a second PCR of roughly 7 to 12 cycles was run. TCRdb independently ran MiXCR on the 5' RACE reads; one entry per CDR3 protein. This repertoire shows hundreds of thousands of distinct CDR3 sequences, 55% to 70% found once; its top ten account for about 20%.

The chain recombines TRBV7-2 with TRBJ2-7; TRBD1 or TRBD2 may be the D gene (5 bases each). The sequenced sample consisted of blood. The TCR comes from a man aged 25-45 years in good health. Here the CDR3 reads CASSAVWGEQYF. The CDR3 bases are TGTGCCAGCAGCGCGGTTTGGGGGGAGCAGTACTTC.